This TCR beta chain was observed in a study of blood T cell repertoires in COVID-19. At the level of the study: Acute and convalescent COVID-19 specimens originated in the United States, Italy and Spain.

The CDR3 loop spans 16 amino acids. Looked up from germline, CDR1 is MNHEY and CDR2 is SMNVEV (reference sequence). The ends were cut back, 7 bases at V and 0 bases at J, with 13 bases in the middle. In the authors' methods: The assay estimated nucleated cells by amplifying reference gene primers. Generated by immunoSEQ multiplex PCR, the TCRdb table keeps only in-frame clones and is missing some. V and J calls and clone size come straight from that table; D and trimming were deduced from the DNA. Of approximately 170,000 clones listed, approximately 90% are singletons. This clone was seen a single time.

The sequencing sample was made of peripheral blood. The sequence came from a man younger than 45 with acute or convalescent COVID-19. The chain recombines TRBV27 with TRBJ1-6, with D uncertain. The CDR3 region is CASNRAGSSYNSPLHF. The CDR3 DNA is TGTGCCAGCAATCGGGCCGGGAGCTCCTATAATTCACCCCTCCACTTT.